This TCR beta chain was observed in a study of cytomegalovirus exposure and HLA in healthy donors (dated by TCRdb to the late 2010s). A note on the overall study: According to a later analysis, the roughly 130 validation repertoires were produced on the same platform as the roughly 600 repertoires of the first cohort. The study was designed to test whether signatures of past pathogen exposure could be identified by cataloging public T cell receptors. Besides the first cohort of around 700 subjects, a separate validation cohort made up of roughly 120 different subjects was used. The study combined high-throughput TCR immunosequencing, statistical association of individual TCRs with disease status, and machine learning to predict cytomegalovirus infection status.

On this clone: Its cognate antigen has yet to be identified. Base-call qualities are not available, and no considerably larger clone is one nucleotide away.

The full study reports these points: In both the original and validation cohorts, the classifier was reported to diagnose cytomegalovirus status with high specificity and sensitivity. The study listed 164 TCR beta chains as associated with cytomegalovirus. The validation cohort had no HLA typing available for a later analysis, so co-occurrence within that cohort was assessed over all 130 or so repertoires. In a later analysis, TCRs clustered in the first cohort were found to also tend to co-occur in the roughly 130 validation repertoires, with approximately 95% of cluster scores above 0. While some public TCRs were present in many individuals, most TCR sequences turned up only very rarely across donors. A few of the identified cytomegalovirus-associated TCR beta chains were confirmed in vitro to be specific for cytomegalovirus antigens. The authors suggested that the approach could potentially be generalized to other disease states and immunological phenotypes.

Donors formed part of the validation cohort, which comprised over a hundred subjects and was distinct from the first cohort of 690 or so subjects. The library relied on the immunoSEQ multiplex PCR assay. Concerning the study's data processing: A statistical classification framework was built to diagnose cytomegalovirus status from the catalog of TCR beta chain sequences. TCRdb's version of the immuneACCESS table is confined to in-frame rearrangements and falls short of the full clone set. An unresolved V gene accounts for under half of the shortfall where checked; the remainder is of unknown origin. V, J and clone size are taken as reported in that table, and D and trimming were inferred from the DNA itself. The sample data list around 150,000 clones, and under 95% of these were observed just once. The ten largest clonotypes hold 3% to 3.5% of the sample. The sequenced material came from PBMCs. The clonotype originates from a woman aged 18-29 years in good health and CMV-seropositive.

The CDR3 is CASKEGQIYGYTF. The nucleotides read TGTGCCAGCAAGGAGGGCCAAATTTATGGCTACACCTTC. In this chain, TRBV6-5 is recombined with TRBJ1-2, with the D gene too uncertain to name. Via the germline V gene, CDR1 is MNHEY and CDR2 SVGAGI. V is clipped by 7 bases and J by 5 bases, and the sequence between their germline boundaries is 14 bases long. From the cysteine through the phenylalanine, the CDR3 covers 13 amino acids. The kept DNA is CDR3 alone, 39 bases in frame from the first base.